This entry describes one T cell receptor beta chain. This clone showed up many times. What this receptor recognizes is not known. The CDR3 is cut off 3 residues early in the read; its end comes from the germline J gene. Measured from the cysteine to the phenylalanine, the CDR3 is 14 residues long. The 33 bases shown cover part of the CDR3, and their frame starts at base 1. The V end loses 6 bases and the J end loses 4 bases, and a stretch of 15 bases separates them. CDR1 and CDR2 are read off the germline V gene (reference sequence) as LNHDA and SQIVND. This sample is drawn from a study of T cell clonality in common variable immunodeficiency (dated by TCRdb to about 2015). Most of the CVID patients and most of the healthy controls were of Caucasian heritage. Heparinized peripheral whole blood samples of about 5 to 8.5 ml were obtained from each donor. Genomic DNA from adults with common variable immune deficiency (CVID) and from healthy adult controls was used to sequence TCRbeta CDR3 repertoires. The control group was made up of around 22 healthy adult volunteers (about 10 male and around 12 female) whose ages ranged from about 20 to 66 years, with a mean age of approximately 37. Diluted blood was subjected to density centrifugation over Hypaque 1077 or Ficoll-Paque for isolation of peripheral blood mononuclear cells. Genomic DNA was obtained from unsorted mononuclear cells using either Qiagen column purification or a centrifugation-based method.

Broad study findings and their caveats: Reportedly, TCRbeta sequences from CVID had fewer deletions and N-nucleotide insertions, and highly modified clones with 13 or more V deletions were absent from CVID. Patient heterogeneity within the CVID cohort put limits on correlating repertoire features with clinical complications. Increased TCRbeta clonality was found in CVID subjects compared with healthy controls (t-test p = 0.018), with the increase being most characteristic of about a third of subjects. Healthy controls shared more TCRbeta clones with each other than CVID subjects shared among themselves (p < 0.0001). According to the authors, finding the cause of the higher clonality in CVID would require sequencing the repertoires of T cell subpopulations. Even though DNA input was the same, control samples had an average of around 81,000 unique sequences each, compared with approximately 32,000 in CVID samples.

For sequencing input, CVID and control samples contributed equivalent amounts of genomic DNA. For every sample, a 60 bp segment covering the rearranged TCRbeta CDR3 region was amplified and then sequenced. The immunoSEQ assay, a bias-corrected multiplex PCR with high-throughput sequencing, was employed for TCRbeta amplification. The paper's data handling went like this. Every unique nucleotide sequence was considered a clone and was annotated with V, D and J genes, copy number and frequency. Sequences were labeled productive if in frame, and non-productive if out of frame or containing stop codons. Clonality was calculated from Shannon's entropy as previously described. The predicted amino acid sequences of productive clones were used to derive mean CDR3 Kyte-Doolittle hydropathy. Hierarchical clustering of scaled V gene usage was performed with the R hclust function using Manhattan distance and complete linkage. To assess clone sharing by CDR3 amino acid sequence, 12 repertoires per group were resampled over 100 rounds. The repertoires were searched for roughly 69 published EBV-specific and 245 published CMV-specific TCRbeta sequences. Analysis left out two CVID samples that produced under 10,000 sequences, so around 40 CVID repertoires remained. What TCRdb holds here is the immuneACCESS table cut down to in-frame rearrangements. Part of the clones is not present; checked against another copy, under half of the missing clones reflect an unresolved V gene, and the others are unexplained. The DNA gave D and trimming, while V, J and clone size come from that table. The sample counts around 47,000 clones, each observed more than once. The ten largest clones represent 0.68% of the sample.

The receptor was derived from a person between 18 and 75 years old in good health. The chain joins TRBV19 to TRBJ1-1; possibly the D gene is TRBD1, per 6 matching bases. Specimen: peripheral blood mononuclear cells. For the CDR3, the sequence is CASSLNREGTEAFF. The part of the CDR3 DNA that was read is TGTGCCAGTAGCCTCAACAGGGAGGGCACTGAA.